This T cell receptor (beta chain) emerged from a study of Graves' ophthalmopathy and Graves' hyperthyroidism. Study-wide results and caveats: The model's ophthalmopathy progression predictions had roughly 71% sensitivity and 72.22% specificity. Separation of ophthalmopathy from stable hyperthyroidism was achieved by a 13-signature model, at roughly 90% sensitivity and just over 80% specificity.

This clonotype was counted ten times or more. Its cognate antigen is unknown. RNA transcripts were the template, and TCR beta CDR3 regions were amplified from them. First-round RT-PCR employed HTBI primers, with a second-round multiplex PCR after it. MiXCR was run by TCRdb on the multiplex PCR reads, yielding one entry per CDR3 protein. This table holds roughly 500,000 distinct CDR3 sequences, roughly 14% found once. Clinicians made diagnoses from clinical symptoms, serum thyroxine, TRAb, thyroid ultrasound and orbital computed tomography. The specimen sequenced was blood. The clonotype originates from a woman in her thirties with Graves' ophthalmopathy.

CDR3 coding DNA: TGTGCCAGCGGGGGGACAGGGGCCGAGACCCAGTACTTC. Protein product: CASGGTGAETQYF. The rearrangement uses TRBV12-3 or TRBV12-4 and TRBJ2-5; 10 bases align to TRBD1. V lost 8 bases, J lost 5 bases, and 5 bases stayed unmatched. The length of the CDR3 is 13 residues.